What follows are 5 T cell receptor beta chains derived from one specimen sequenced in a study of T cells in women clearing cervical HPV infection. Assay used: immunoSEQ multiplex PCR; TCRdb lists only in-frame clones, some missing. The repertoire table contains under 45,000 clones. The sample consisted of blood buffy coat. The receptor set was obtained from a woman between 18 and 75 years old with a cervical HPV16 infection that either progressed to CIN3+ or cleared (not recorded which).

Remarks on this clone: The read ends 3 residues early relative to the CDR3; the germline J gene fills the gap. The V gene is TRBV6-2 or TRBV6-3, the J gene TRBJ1-2; 7 bases are a match to TRBD1. Germline V lookup: CDR1 MNHEY, CDR2 SVGEGT. There are 12 residues in the CDR3. CDR3 DNA, as far as it was read: TGTGCCACCCATCCAGGGGGACGAGGC. This translates into CATHPGGRG. The whole CDR3 region reads CATHPGGRGYTF.

Comments on this clone: Sequencing ends 3 residues short of the CDR3 end; the germline J gene provides the rest. The chain uses TRBV5-1 and TRBJ2-3, with TRBD2 matching 10 bases. The CDR3 length is 17 residues. Germline assignment: CDR1 SGHRS and CDR2 YFSETQ. The V and J ends lost 2 bases and 1 base, in that order; junction bases with no gene match: 7. The DNA read from the CDR3 is TGCGCCAGCAGCTTACTAGCGGGGTCCCCTGGCACAGATACG. It yields the protein CASSLLAGSPGTDT. The entire CDR3 is CASSLLAGSPGTDTQYF.

Worth noting for this clone: Read data end 3 residues before the CDR3 end; the end is taken from the germline J gene. This chain uses TRBV7-2 with TRBJ1-1; no reliable D call. CDR3 length equals 13 residues. V dropped 3 bases and J dropped 3 bases, with 8 bases sitting between them. Germline assignment: CDR1 SGHTA and CDR2 FQGNSA. CDR3 sequence reads: CASSFVRDTEAFF. The DNA read from the CDR3 is TGTGCCAGCAGCTTCGTCCGGGACACTGAA.

On this clone: The observed sequence ends 3 residues before the CDR3 terminus, with the missing tail filled in from the germline J gene. The gene calls are TRBV18 and TRBJ2-2; TRBD1 matches 8 bases. The V and J ends lost 4 bases and 4 bases, in that order; junction bases with no gene match: 8. This CDR3 is 16 amino acids long. Germline values: CDR1 KGHSH, CDR2 LQKENI. CDR3 bases read: TGTGCCAGCTCACTTCTAGGACAGGGCGTCACCGGGGAG. Translation: CASSLLGQGVTGE. The CDR3 reads in full as CASSLLGQGVTGELFF. The whole variable domain, remainder taken from reference TRBV18 and TRBJ2-2, is NAGVMQNPRHLVRRRGQEARLRCSPMKGHSHVYWYRQLPEEGLKFMVYLQKENIIDESGMPKERFSAEFPKEGPSILRIQQVVRGDSAAYFCASSLLGQGVTGELFFGEGSRLTVL.

Comment on this clone: The CDR3 goes on 3 residues after the read ends, and that part is filled in from the germline J gene. The rearrangement uses TRBV2 and TRBJ1-6, with D maybe TRBD1 (5 bases). Germline CDR1 is SNHLY and CDR2 is FYNNEI. CDR3 length: 14 amino acids. V was pared by 5 bases and J by 8 bases, with 13 bases between. The CDR3 loop is CASSQQATYSPLHF. CDR3 bases read: TGTGCCAGCAGTCAACAGGCAACTTATTCACCC.